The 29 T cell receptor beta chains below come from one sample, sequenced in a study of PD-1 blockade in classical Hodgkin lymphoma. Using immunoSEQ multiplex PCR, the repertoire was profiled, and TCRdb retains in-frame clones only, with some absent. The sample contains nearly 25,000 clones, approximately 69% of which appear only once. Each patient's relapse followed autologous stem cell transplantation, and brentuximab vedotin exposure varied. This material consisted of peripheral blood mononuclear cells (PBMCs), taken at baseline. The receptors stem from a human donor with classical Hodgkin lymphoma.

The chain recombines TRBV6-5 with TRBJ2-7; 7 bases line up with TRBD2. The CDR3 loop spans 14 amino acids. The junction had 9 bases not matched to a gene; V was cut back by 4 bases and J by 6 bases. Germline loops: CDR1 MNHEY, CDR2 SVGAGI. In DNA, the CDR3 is TGTGCCAGCAGTTCTCTCGGGAGGCAGGCCGAGCAGTACTTC. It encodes CASSSLGRQAEQYF.

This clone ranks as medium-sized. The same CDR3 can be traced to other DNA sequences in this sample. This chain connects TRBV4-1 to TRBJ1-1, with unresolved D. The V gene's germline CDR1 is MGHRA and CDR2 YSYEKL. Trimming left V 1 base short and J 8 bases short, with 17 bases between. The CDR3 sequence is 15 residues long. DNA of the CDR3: TGCGCCAGCAGCCAAGCACCGGGTTTTAAGGGAGAAGCTTTCTTT. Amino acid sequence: CASSQAPGFKGEAFF.

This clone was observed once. This CDR3 is CASSATGEDEQFF. The DNA for the CDR3 is TGTGCCAGCAGCGCAACAGGGGAAGATGAGCAGTTCTTC. The V call is TRBV9, the J call TRBJ2-1; 7 bases agree with TRBD1. There are 13 residues in the CDR3. Germline CDR1 and CDR2: SGDLS and YYNGEE. The trim removed 3 bases at V and 8 bases at J, leaving 5 bases unmatched.

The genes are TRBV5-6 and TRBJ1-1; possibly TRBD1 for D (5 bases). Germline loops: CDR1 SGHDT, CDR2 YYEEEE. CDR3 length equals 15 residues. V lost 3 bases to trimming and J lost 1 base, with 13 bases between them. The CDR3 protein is CASSSARAENTEAFF. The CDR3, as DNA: TGTGCCAGCAGCTCGGCCAGGGCGGAGAACACTGAAGCTTTCTTT.

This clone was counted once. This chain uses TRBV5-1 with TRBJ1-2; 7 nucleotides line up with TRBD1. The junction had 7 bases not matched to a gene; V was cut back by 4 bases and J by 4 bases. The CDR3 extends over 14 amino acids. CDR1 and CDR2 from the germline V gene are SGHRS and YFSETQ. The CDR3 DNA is TGCGCCAGCAGCCGGGGACAGACCTTCTATGGCTACACCTTC. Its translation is CASSRGQTFYGYTF. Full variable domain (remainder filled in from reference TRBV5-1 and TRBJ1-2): KAGVTQTPRYLIKTRGQQVTLSCSPISGHRSVSWYQQTPGQGLQFLFEYFSETQRNKGNFPGRFSGRQFSNSRSEMNVSTLELGDSALYLCASSRGQTFYGYTFGSGTRLTVV.

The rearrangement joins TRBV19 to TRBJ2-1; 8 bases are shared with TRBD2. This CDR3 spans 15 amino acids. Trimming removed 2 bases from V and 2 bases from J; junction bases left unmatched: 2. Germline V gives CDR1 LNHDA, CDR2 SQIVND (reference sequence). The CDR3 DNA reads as TGTGCCAGTAGTATAACTAGCGGAGCCTACAATGAGCAGTTCTTC. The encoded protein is CASSITSGAYNEQFF.

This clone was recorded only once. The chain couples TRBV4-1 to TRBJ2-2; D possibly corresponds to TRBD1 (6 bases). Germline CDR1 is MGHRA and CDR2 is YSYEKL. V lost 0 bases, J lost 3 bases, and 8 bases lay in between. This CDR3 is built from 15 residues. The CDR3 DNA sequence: TGCGCCAGCAGCCAAGAAGGGGGTTACACCGGGGAGCTGTTTTTT. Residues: CASSQEGGYTGELFF.

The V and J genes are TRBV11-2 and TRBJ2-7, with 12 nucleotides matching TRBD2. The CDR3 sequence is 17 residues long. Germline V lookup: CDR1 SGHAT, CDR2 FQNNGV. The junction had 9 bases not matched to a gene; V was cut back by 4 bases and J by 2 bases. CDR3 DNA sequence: TGTGCCAGCAGCTCTCGGACTAGCGGGGAAGGAACCTACGAGCAGTACTTC. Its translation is CASSSRTSGEGTYEQYF.

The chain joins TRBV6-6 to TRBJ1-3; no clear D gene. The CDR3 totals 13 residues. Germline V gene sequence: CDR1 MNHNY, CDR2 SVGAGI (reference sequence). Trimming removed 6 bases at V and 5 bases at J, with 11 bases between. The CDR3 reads CASSVPGRNTIYF. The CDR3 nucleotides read TGTGCCAGCAGCGTACCCGGTCGAAACACCATATATTTT.

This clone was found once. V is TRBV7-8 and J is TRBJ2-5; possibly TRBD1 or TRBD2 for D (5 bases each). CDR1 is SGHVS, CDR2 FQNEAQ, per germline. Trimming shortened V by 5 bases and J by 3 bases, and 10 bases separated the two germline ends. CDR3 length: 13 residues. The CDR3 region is CASSPGLKETQYF. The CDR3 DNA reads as TGTGCCAGCAGCCCGGGGCTCAAAGAGACCCAGTACTTC. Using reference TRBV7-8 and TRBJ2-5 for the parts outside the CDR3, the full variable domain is GAGVSQSPRYKVAKRGQDVALRCDPISGHVSLFWYQQALGQGPEFLTYFQNEAQLDKSGLPSDRFFAERPEGSVSTLKIQRTQQEDSAVYLCASSPGLKETQYFGPGTRLLVL.

The CDR3 here is CASSPGNTGSYNEQFF. The CDR3 coding sequence is TGTGCCAGCAGCCCTGGAAATACAGGCTCCTACAATGAGCAGTTCTTC. The chain carries TRBV9 and TRBJ2-1; TRBD1 might be the D (5 bases). V lost 4 bases and J lost 0, with 14 bases in between. Germline CDR1 SGDLS, CDR2 YYNGEE. The CDR3 totals 16 residues.

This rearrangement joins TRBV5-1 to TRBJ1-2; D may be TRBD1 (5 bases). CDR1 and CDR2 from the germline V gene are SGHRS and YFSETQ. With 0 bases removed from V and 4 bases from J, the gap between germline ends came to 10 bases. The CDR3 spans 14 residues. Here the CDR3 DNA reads TGCGCCAGCAGCTTGGCGGCAGGGACCTATGGCTACACCTTC. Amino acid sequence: CASSLAAGTYGYTF.

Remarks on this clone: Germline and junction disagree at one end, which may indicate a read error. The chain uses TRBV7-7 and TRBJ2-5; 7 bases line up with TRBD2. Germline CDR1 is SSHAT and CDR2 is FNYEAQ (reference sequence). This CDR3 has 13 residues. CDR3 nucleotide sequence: TGTGCTAGCAGCCTCGGACTAGACGAGACCCAGTACTTC. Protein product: CASSLGLDETQYF.

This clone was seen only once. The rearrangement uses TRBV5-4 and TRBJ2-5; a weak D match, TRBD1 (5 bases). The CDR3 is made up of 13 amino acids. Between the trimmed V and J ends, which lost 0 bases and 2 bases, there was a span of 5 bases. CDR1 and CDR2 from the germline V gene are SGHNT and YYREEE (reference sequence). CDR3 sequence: CASSLDRQETQYF. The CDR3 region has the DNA TGTGCCAGCAGCTTGGACAGGCAAGAGACCCAGTACTTC. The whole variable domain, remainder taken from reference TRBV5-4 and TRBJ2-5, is ETGVTQSPTHLIKTRGQQVTLRCSSQSGHNTVSWYQQALGQGPQFIFQYYREEENGRGNFPPRFSGLQFPNYSSELNVNALELDDSALYLCASSLDRQETQYFGPGTRLLVL.

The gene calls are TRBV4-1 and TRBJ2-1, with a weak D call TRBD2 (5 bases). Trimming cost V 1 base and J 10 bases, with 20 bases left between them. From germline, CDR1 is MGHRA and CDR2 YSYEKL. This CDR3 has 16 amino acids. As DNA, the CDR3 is TGCGCCAGCAGCCAAGGGAGGAACCTGTTCGGAGGCGAGCAGTTCTTC. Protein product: CASSQGRNLFGGEQFF.

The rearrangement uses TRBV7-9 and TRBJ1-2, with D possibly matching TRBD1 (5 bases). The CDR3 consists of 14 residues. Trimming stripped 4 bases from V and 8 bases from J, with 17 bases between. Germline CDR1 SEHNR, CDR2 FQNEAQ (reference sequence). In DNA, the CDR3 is TGTGCCAGCAGCTACTCGACAGTTCCGTACGGCTACACCTTC. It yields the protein CASSYSTVPYGYTF.

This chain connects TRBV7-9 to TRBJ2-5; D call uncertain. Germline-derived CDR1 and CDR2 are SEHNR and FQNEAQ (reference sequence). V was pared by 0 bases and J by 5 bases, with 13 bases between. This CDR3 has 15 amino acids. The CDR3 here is CASSLALRVPETQYF. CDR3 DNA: TGTGCCAGCAGCTTAGCCCTCCGGGTCCCGGAGACCCAGTACTTC.

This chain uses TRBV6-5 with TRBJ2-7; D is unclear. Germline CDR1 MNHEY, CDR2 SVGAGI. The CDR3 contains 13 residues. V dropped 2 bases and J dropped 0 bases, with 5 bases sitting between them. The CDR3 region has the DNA TGTGCCAGCAGTTACGAAGCCTCCTACGAGCAGTACTTC. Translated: CASSYEASYEQYF.

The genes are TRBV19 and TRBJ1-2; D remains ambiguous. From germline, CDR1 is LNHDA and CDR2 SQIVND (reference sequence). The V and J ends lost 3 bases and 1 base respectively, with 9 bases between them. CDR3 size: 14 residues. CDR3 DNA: TGTGCCAGTAGTATCAAGACACGTAACTATGGCTACACCTTC. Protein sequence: CASSIKTRNYGYTF. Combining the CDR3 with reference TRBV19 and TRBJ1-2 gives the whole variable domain DGGITQSPKYLFRKEGQNVTLSCEQNLNHDAMYWYRQDPGQGLRLIYYSQIVNDFQKGDIAEGYSVSREKKESFPLTVTSAQKNPTAFYLCASSIKTRNYGYTFGSGTRLTVV.

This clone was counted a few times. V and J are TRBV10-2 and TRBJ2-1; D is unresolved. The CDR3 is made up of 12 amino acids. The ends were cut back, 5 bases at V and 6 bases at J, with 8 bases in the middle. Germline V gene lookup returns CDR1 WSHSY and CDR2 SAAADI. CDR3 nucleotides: TGCGCCAGCAGTTCAGGTACCAATGAGCAGTTCTTC. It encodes CASSSGTNEQFF.

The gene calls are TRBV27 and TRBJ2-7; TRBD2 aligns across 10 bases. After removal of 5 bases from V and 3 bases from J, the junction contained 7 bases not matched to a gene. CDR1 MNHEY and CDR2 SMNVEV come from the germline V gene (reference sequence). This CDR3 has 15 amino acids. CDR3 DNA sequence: TGTGCCAGCAGTCCCCGGACTAGCGGCTTCTACGAGCAGTACTTC. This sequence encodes CASSPRTSGFYEQYF.

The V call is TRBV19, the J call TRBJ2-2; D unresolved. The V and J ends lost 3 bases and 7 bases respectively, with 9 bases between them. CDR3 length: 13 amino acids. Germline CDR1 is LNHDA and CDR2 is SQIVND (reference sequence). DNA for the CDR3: TGTGCCAGTAGTATGAAGGGAATCGGGGAGCTGTTTTTT. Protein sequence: CASSMKGIGELFF.

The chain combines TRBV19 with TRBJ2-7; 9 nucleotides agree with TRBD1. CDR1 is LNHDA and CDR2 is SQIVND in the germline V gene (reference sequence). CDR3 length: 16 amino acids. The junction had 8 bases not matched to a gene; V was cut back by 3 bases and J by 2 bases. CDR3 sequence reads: CASSISGTGMTYEQYF. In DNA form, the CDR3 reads TGTGCCAGTAGTATCTCCGGGACAGGGATGACCTACGAGCAGTACTTC.

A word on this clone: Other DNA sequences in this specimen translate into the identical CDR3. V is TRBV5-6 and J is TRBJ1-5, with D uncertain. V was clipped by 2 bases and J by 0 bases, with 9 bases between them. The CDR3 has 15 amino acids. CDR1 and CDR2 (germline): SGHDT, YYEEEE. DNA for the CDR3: TGTGCCAGCAGCTTTGGGCCAGATAGCAATCAGCCCCAGCATTTT. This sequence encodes CASSFGPDSNQPQHF.

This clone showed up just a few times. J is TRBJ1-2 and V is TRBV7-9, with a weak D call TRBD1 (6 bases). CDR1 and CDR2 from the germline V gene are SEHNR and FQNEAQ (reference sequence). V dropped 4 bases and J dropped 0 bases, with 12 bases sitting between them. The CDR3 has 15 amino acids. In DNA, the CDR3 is TGTGCCAGCAGCTCCCTCAGGGGTGCTAACTATGGCTACACCTTC. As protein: CASSSLRGANYGYTF.

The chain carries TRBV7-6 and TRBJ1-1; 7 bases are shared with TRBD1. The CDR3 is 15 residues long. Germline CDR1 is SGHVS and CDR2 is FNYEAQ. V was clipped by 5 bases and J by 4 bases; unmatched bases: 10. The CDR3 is CASSQGQGVGTEAFF. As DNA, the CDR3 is TGTGCCAGCAGCCAGGGGCAGGGGGTGGGCACTGAAGCTTTCTTT. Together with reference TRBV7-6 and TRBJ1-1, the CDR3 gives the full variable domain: GAGVSQSPRYKVTKRGQDVALRCDPISGHVSLYWYRQALGQGPEFLTYFNYEAQQDKSGLPNDRFSAERPEGSISTLTIQRTEQRDSAMYRCASSQGQGVGTEAFFGQGTRLTVV.

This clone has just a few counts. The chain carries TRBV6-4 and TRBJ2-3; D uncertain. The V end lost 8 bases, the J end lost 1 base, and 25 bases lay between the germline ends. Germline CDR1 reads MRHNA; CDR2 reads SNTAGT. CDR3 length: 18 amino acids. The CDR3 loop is CASLGPDELPGGTDTQYF. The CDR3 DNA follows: TGTGCCAGCTTAGGACCCGATGAACTCCCTGGGGGCACAGATACGCAGTATTTT.

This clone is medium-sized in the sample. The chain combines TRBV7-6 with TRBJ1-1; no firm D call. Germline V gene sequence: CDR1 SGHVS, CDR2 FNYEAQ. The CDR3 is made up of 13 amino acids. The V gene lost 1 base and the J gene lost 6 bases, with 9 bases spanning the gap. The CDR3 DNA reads TGTGCCAGCAGCTTAGATCGGGTAGCTGAAGCTTTCTTT. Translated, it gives CASSLDRVAEAFF. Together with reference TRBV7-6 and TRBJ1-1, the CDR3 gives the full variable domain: GAGVSQSPRYKVTKRGQDVALRCDPISGHVSLYWYRQALGQGPEFLTYFNYEAQQDKSGLPNDRFSAERPEGSISTLTIQRTEQRDSAMYRCASSLDRVAEAFFGQGTRLTVV.

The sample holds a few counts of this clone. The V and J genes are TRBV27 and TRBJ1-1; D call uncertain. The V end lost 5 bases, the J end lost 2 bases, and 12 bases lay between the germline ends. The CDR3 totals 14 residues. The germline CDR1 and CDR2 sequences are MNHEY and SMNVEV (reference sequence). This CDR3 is CASSKFPVNTEAFF. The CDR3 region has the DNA TGTGCCAGCAGTAAATTCCCCGTTAACACTGAAGCTTTCTTT.